These 4 T cell receptor beta chains were sequenced from one sample in a study of T-cell memory formation after mild COVID-19. In TCRdb, the 5' RACE reads were re-called with MiXCR into one record per CDR3 protein. The table records about 180,000 distinct CDR3 sequences, 15% to 20% of them present only once. Input material: PBMCs or a T cell subset sorted from them (not recorded which). Every receptor here comes from an adult woman who had mild COVID-19 (a few samples of this study predate the infection). Cell type and time point are not known.

There are a few counts of this clonotype. The gene calls are TRBV4-2 and TRBJ2-7; a possible D gene is TRBD2 (6 bases). The V end lost 1 base, the J end lost 3 bases, and 19 bases lay between the germline ends. The CDR3 covers 17 residues. Germline V gene data show CDR1 as LGHNA and CDR2 as YNFKEQ. The DNA of the CDR3 is TGTGCCAGCAGCCAAGCGGGGAACCGGGACTGGTTCTACGAGCAGTACTTC. It encodes CASSQAGNRDWFYEQYF.

This clonotype was seen a handful of times. The rearrangement joins TRBV12-3 or TRBV12-4 to TRBJ2-3, with a tentative D call TRBD1 (5 bases). The CDR3 consists of 16 residues. V was pared by 5 bases and J by 2 bases, with 17 bases between. The CDR3: CASSVGAGSNTDTQYF. The CDR3 nucleotides are TGTGCCAGCAGTGTAGGGGCCGGCTCAAACACAGATACGCAGTATTTT.

This rearrangement joins TRBV9 to TRBJ2-1; possible D gene TRBD2, 6 bases. The CDR3 runs 18 residues. The V and J ends lost 0 bases and 2 bases respectively, with 18 bases between them. The V gene's germline CDR1 is SGDLS and CDR2 YYNGEE. The CDR3 region has the DNA TGTGCCAGCAGCGTAGGAGAGATTAGCGGCGGGACCTACAATGAGCAGTTCTTC. Its protein is CASSVGEISGGTYNEQFF.

The chain combines TRBV21-1 with TRBJ2-5; the D call in the table, TRBD1, was not verified against the DNA. TRBV21-1 is described as a pseudogene. The CDR3 extends over 15 amino acids. CDR3 in amino acids: CASSKVGGSPETQYF. The DNA for the CDR3 is TGTGCCAGCAGCAAAGTGGGGGGAAGTCCAGAGACCCAGTACTTC.